This TCR beta chain came from a study of T cell changes during pregnancy in multiple sclerosis. Germline CDR1 and CDR2: KGHSH and LQKENI. CDR3 length: 15 amino acids. The V gene lost 7 bases and the J gene lost 0 bases, with 14 bases spanning the gap. This table comes from immunoSEQ multiplex PCR, and its TCRdb copy is limited to in-frame clones, with some not included. This table has roughly 53,000 clones, around 92% appearing once. The chain employs TRBV18 and TRBJ2-3, with D possibly being TRBD1 (5 bases). The specimen comprised CD4+ T cells from peripheral blood mononuclear cells, sampled in the third trimester of pregnancy. This receptor was obtained from a female donor with multiple sclerosis, enrolled in a pregnancy study. The CDR3 loop is CASLPRGYSTDTQYF. CDR3 coding DNA: TGTGCCAGCTTACCTAGGGGCTATAGCACAGATACGCAGTATTTT.